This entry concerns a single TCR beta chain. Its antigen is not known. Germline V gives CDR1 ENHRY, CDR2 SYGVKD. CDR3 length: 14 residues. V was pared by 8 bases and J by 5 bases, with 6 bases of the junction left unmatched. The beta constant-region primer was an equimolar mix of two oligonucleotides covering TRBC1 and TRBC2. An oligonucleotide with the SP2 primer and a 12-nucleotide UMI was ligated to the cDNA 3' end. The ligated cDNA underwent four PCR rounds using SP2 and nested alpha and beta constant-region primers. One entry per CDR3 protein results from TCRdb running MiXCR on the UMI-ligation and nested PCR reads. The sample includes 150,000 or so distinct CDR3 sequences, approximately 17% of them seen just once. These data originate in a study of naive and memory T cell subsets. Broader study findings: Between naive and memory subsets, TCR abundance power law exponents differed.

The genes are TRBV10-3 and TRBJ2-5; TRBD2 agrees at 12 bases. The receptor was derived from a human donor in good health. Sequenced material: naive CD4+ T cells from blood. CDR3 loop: CAIGLAGGMETQYF. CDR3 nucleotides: TGTGCCATCGGGCTAGCGGGAGGGATGGAGACCCAGTACTTC.